The rows below give T cell receptor beta chains drawn from one sample of a study of patients and donors after allogeneic stem cell transplantation. TCRdb itself ran the RT-PCR reads through MiXCR, one entry per CDR3 protein. Altogether tens of thousands of distinct CDR3 sequences are present, roughly 4.9% being singletons, with the ten largest covering 2% to 3%. Input material: blood, either unsorted or a sorted T cell fraction (not recorded which). These receptors were collected from a human donor who was either an allogeneic HSCT recipient or a stem cell or donor lymphocyte infusion donor (not recorded which). It is not recorded whose cells these are; they may come from a transplant donor. Each CDR3 is given with its conserved first and last residue. Each record gives: clone size, J gene, D gene, V gene, CDR3 protein, CDR3 DNA. The D gene is left open where the match is weak. Not all rows give a size; the values are once, few, many and, for expanded clones, a class.

clone_size: .
j_call: TRBJ2-6
d_call: TRBD2
v_call: TRBV11-3
cdr3_aa: CASSLRTSDRGANVLTF
cdr3_nt: TGTGCCAGCAGCTTAAGGACTAGCGATCGTGGGGCCAACGTCCTGACTTTC

clone_size: many
j_call: TRBJ2-7
d_call: TRBD2
v_call: TRBV23-1
cdr3_aa: CASRLSGRAFNEQYF
cdr3_nt: TGCGCCAGCAGACTTAGCGGGAGGGCCTTCAACGAGCAGTACTTC

clone_size: many
j_call: TRBJ1-5
d_call: TRBD1
v_call: TRBV6-1
cdr3_aa: CASDSQGGVNQPQHF
cdr3_nt: TGTGCCAGCGACTCTCAGGGGGGGGTAAATCAGCCCCAGCATTTT

clone_size: .
j_call: TRBJ1-1
d_call: TRBD1
v_call: TRBV7-3
cdr3_aa: CSSSLRDRGTEAFF
cdr3_nt: TGTTCCAGCAGCTTAAGGGACAGGGGCACTGAAGCTTTCTTT

clone_size: few
j_call: TRBJ1-5
d_call: .
v_call: TRBV7-8
cdr3_aa: CASSLGIWGSQPQHF
cdr3_nt: TGTGCCAGCAGCTTAGGTATTTGGGGGTCTCAGCCCCAGCATTTT

clone_size: .
j_call: TRBJ1-4
d_call: .
v_call: TRBV28
cdr3_aa: CASSFWQQNEKLFF
cdr3_nt: TGTGCCAGCAGTTTCTGGCAGCAGAATGAAAAACTGTTTTTT

clone_size: many
j_call: TRBJ1-1
d_call: .
v_call: TRBV21-1
cdr3_aa: CASSKAPTSPGGGTEAFF
cdr3_nt: TGTGCCAGCAGCAAAGCGCCGACTTCTCCCGGAGGAGGCACTGAAGCTTTCTTT

clone_size: many
j_call: TRBJ1-4
d_call: TRBD1
v_call: TRBV5-5
cdr3_aa: CASSSRTGLNEKLFF
cdr3_nt: TGTGCCAGCAGCTCCCGGACAGGCTTGAATGAAAAACTGTTTTTT

clone_size: many
j_call: TRBJ1-1
d_call: TRBD1
v_call: TRBV7-9
cdr3_aa: CASSSPGTGRTEAFF
cdr3_nt: TGTGCCAGCAGCTCCCCTGGGACAGGGAGGACTGAAGCTTTCTTT

clone_size: many
j_call: TRBJ1-1
d_call: TRBD1
v_call: TRBV18
cdr3_aa: CASSQQGRAEAFF
cdr3_nt: TGTGCCAGCTCCCAACAGGGGAGGGCTGAAGCTTTCTTT

clone_size: many
j_call: TRBJ2-1
d_call: .
v_call: TRBV14
cdr3_aa: CASVPLTAKEQFF
cdr3_nt: TGTGCCAGCGTCCCCTTGACAGCCAAAGAGCAGTTCTTC

clone_size: many
j_call: TRBJ2-5
d_call: .
v_call: TRBV5-1
cdr3_aa: CASSLGPGQQYF
cdr3_nt: TGCGCCAGCAGCTTGGGTCCCGGACAGCAGTACTTC

clone_size: few
j_call: TRBJ1-1
d_call: TRBD1
v_call: TRBV18
cdr3_aa: CASSPRDRRSEAFF
cdr3_nt: TGTGCCAGCTCACCCCGGGACAGACGATCTGAAGCTTTCTTT

clone_size: .
j_call: TRBJ1-4
d_call: .
v_call: TRBV3-1
cdr3_aa: CASSPRDTNEKLFF
cdr3_nt: TGTGCCAGCAGCCCCCGGGACACGAATGAAAAACTGTTTTTT